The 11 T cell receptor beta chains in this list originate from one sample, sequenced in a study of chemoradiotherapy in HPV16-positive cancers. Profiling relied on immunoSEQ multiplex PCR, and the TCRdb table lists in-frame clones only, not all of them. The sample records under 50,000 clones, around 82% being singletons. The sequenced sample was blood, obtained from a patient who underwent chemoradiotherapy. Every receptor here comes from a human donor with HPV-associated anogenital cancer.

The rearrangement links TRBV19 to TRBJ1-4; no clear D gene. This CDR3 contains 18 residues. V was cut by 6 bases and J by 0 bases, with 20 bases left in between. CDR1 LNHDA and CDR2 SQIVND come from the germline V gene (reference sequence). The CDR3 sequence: CASSARRGVRSTNEKLFF. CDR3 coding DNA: TGTGCCAGTAGCGCACGAAGAGGAGTCAGGTCAACTAATGAAAAACTGTTTTTT. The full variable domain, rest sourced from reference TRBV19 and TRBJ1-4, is DGGITQSPKYLFRKEGQNVTLSCEQNLNHDAMYWYRQDPGQGLRLIYYSQIVNDFQKGDIAEGYSVSREKKESFPLTVTSAQKNPTAFYLCASSARRGVRSTNEKLFFGSGTQLSVL.

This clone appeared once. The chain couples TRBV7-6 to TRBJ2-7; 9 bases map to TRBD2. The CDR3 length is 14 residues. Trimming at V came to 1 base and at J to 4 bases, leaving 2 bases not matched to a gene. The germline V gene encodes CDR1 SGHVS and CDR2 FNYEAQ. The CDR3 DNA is TGTGCCAGCAGCTTAGGGACTAGCGTTTACGAGCAGTACTTC. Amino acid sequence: CASSLGTSVYEQYF. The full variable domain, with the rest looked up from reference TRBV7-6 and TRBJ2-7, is GAGVSQSPRYKVTKRGQDVALRCDPISGHVSLYWYRQALGQGPEFLTYFNYEAQQDKSGLPNDRFSAERPEGSISTLTIQRTEQRDSAMYRCASSLGTSVYEQYFGPGTRLTVT.

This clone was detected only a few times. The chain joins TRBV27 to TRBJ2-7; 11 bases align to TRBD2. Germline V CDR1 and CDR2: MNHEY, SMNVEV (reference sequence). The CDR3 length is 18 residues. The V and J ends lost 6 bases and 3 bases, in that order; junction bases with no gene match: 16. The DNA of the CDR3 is TGTGCCAGCAGAGGACTAGCGGGTGGATTAGGACTGGACTACGAGCAGTACTTC. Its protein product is CASRGLAGGLGLDYEQYF.

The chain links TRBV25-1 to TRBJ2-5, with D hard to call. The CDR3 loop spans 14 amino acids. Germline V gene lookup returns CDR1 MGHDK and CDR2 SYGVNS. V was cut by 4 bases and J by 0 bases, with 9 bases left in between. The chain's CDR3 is CASSAPGYQETQYF. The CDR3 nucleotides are TGTGCCAGCAGTGCCCCGGGCTACCAAGAGACCCAGTACTTC.

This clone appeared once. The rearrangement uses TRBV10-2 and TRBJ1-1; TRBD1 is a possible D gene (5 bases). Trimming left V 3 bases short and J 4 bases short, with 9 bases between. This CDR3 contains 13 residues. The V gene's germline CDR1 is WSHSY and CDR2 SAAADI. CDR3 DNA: TGCGCCAGCAGTGACCGGGGGGTCACTGAAGCTTTCTTT. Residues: CASSDRGVTEAFF.

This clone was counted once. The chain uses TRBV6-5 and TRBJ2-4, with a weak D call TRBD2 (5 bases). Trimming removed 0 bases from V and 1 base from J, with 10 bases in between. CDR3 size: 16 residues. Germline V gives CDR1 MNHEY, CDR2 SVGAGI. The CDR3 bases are TGTGCCAGCAGTTACTCCGGGATGGAGGCCAAAAACATTCAGTACTTC. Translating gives CASSYSGMEAKNIQYF.

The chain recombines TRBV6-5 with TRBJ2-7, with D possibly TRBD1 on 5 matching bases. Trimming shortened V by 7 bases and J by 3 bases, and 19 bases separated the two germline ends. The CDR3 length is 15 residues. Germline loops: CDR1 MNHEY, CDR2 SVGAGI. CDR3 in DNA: TGTGCCAGCAAGGAAGGGGTTCCCGCTTTCTACGAGCAGTACTTC. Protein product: CASKEGVPAFYEQYF.

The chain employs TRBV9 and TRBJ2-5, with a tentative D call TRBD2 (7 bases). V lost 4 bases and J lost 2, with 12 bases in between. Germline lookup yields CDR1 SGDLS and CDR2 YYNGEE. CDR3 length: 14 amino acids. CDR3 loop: CASSPRGAQETQYF. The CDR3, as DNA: TGTGCCAGCAGCCCACGGGGGGCGCAAGAGACCCAGTACTTC.

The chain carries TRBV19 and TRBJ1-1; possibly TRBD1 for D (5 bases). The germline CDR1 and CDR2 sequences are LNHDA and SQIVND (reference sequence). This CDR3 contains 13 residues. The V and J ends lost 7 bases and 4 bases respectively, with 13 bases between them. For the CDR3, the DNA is TGTGCCAGTACCCTAGATCAGGGCACTGAAGCTTTCTTT. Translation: CASTLDQGTEAFF.

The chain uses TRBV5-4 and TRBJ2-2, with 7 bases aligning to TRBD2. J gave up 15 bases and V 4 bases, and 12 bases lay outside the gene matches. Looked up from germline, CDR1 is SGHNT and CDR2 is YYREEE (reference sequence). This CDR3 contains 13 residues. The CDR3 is CASSQRTSEMLFF. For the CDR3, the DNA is TGTGCCAGCAGCCAAAGGACTAGTGAGATGTTGTTTTTT.

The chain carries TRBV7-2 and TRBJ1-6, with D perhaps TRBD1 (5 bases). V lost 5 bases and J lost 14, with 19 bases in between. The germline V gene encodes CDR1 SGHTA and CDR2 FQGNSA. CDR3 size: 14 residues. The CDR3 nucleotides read TGTGCCAGCAGCCCTGGGACCGGGTTATCGGCCCTCCACTTT. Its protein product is CASSPGTGLSALHF.